This T cell receptor (beta chain) was recovered during a study of blood T cell repertoires in COVID-19. About the study: COVID-19 samples from acute and convalescent phases originated in the United States, Italy and Spain. T cells, B-cell-depleted T cells, or PBMCs provided the cDNA or gDNA that served as material.

Original processing methods: By means of reference gene primer amplification, nucleated cell counts were estimated. This table comes from immunoSEQ multiplex PCR, and its TCRdb copy is limited to in-frame clones, with some not included. Clone size and V and J calls were adopted from that table, with D and trimming inferred from the DNA. The sample holds about 160,000 clones, around 85% seen once. Between the trimmed V and J ends, which lost 3 bases and 8 bases, there was a span of 16 bases. This CDR3 comprises 14 residues. Germline CDR1 and CDR2: KGHSH and LQKENI. The sequence was obtained from a man in his fifties or sixties who had recovered from COVID-19. The chain has TRBV18 and TRBJ1-2; the D is unclear. The sequencing input was peripheral blood. The CDR3 sequence: CASSPREAAAGYTF. The DNA for the CDR3 is TGTGCCAGCTCACCGAGGGAGGCGGCGGCAGGCTACACCTTC. Using reference TRBV18 and TRBJ1-2 for the parts outside the CDR3, the full variable domain is NAGVMQNPRHLVRRRGQEARLRCSPMKGHSHVYWYRQLPEEGLKFMVYLQKENIIDESGMPKERFSAEFPKEGPSILRIQQVVRGDSAAYFCASSPREAAAGYTFGSGTRLTVV.